This T cell receptor beta chain stems from a study of blood T cell repertoires in COVID-19. The germline CDR1 and CDR2 sequences are SGHAT and FQNNGV. The CDR3 covers 13 residues. Trimming took off 0 bases at V and 6 bases at J, with 6 bases between the two ends. In the study's own analysis: Reference gene primers were amplified, and this amplification served to estimate nucleated cell counts. This table comes from immunoSEQ multiplex PCR, and its TCRdb copy is limited to in-frame clones, with some not included. The V and J calls and clone size are taken from that table; D and trimming were inferred from the DNA. The sample has about 250,000 clones; roughly nine tenths are singletons. This clone came up a few times. The recovered donors of Cohort 3 showed two negative PCRs, clearance, or symptom resolution.

The rearrangement uses TRBV11-2 and TRBJ2-1, with D hard to call. The sequence came from a woman under 30 who had recovered from COVID-19. The sample comprised PBMCs or T cells enriched from blood (not recorded which). CDR3 in amino acids: CASSLEEINEQFF. In DNA, the CDR3 is TGTGCCAGCAGCTTAGAAGAGATCAATGAGCAGTTCTTC.